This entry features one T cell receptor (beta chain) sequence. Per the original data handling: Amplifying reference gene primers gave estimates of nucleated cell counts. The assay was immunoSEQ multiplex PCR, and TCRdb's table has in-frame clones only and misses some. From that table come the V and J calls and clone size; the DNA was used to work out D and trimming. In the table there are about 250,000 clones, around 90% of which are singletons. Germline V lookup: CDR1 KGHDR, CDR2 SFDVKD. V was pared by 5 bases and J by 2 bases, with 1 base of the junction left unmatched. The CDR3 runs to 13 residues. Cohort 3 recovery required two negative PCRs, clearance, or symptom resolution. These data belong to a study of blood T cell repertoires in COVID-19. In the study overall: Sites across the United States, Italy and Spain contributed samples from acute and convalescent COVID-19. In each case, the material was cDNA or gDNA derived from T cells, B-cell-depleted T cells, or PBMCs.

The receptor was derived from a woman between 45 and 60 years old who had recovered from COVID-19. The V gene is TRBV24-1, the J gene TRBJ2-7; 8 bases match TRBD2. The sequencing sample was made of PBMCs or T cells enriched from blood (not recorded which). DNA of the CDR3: TGTGCCACCAGTGCGGGAGGGCCCTACGAGCAGTACTTC. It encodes CATSAGGPYEQYF.